This entry describes one T cell receptor beta chain. Its specificity is unknown. The V and J ends lost 4 bases and 4 bases respectively, with 11 bases between them. This CDR3 has 14 residues. The germline V gene has CDR1 LNHDA and CDR2 SQIVND (reference sequence). This entry belongs to a study of T cell responses to AZD1222 COVID-19 vaccine. Findings of the study overall: Recipients of two AZD1222 doses showed rising Spike-specific TCR breadth and depth. Baseline serostatus was positive in only six or seven AZD1222 recipients.

Profiled with immunoSEQ multiplex PCR; TCRdb holds only in-frame clones, not every one. The table records 150,000 or so clones, around 90% of them present only once. The sequence was obtained from an adult in good health. The gene calls are TRBV19 and TRBJ1-5, with D maybe TRBD1 (5 bases). Source: peripheral blood, taken on day 0 of AZD1222 vaccination. The CDR3 reads CASSTGQGNQPQHF. CDR3 sequence (DNA): TGTGCCAGTAGTACTGGACAAGGTAATCAGCCCCAGCATTTT. Filled out from reference TRBV19 and TRBJ1-5, the complete variable domain reads DGGITQSPKYLFRKEGQNVTLSCEQNLNHDAMYWYRQDPGQGLRLIYYSQIVNDFQKGDIAEGYSVSREKKESFPLTVTSAQKNPTAFYLCASSTGQGNQPQHFGDGTRLSIL.